Only a few counts were recorded for the clone carrying this T cell receptor beta chain. The sample originates from a study of T-cell memory formation after mild COVID-19. Study information: TCR clusters were mostly confined to one donor each.

This CDR3 is built from 10 residues. V gave up 4 bases and J gave up 2 bases, with 2 bases separating them. Germline V lookup: CDR1 DFQATT, CDR2 SNEGSKA (reference sequence). TCRdb reprocessed the 5' RACE reads via MiXCR and lists one record per CDR3 protein. The sample gives hundreds of thousands of distinct CDR3 sequences, around 15% of which show up once; about 22% is in the top ten. This clonotype originated in a man between 18 and 29 years old who had mild COVID-19 (a few samples of this study predate the infection). Cell type and time point are not known. Sequencing used PBMCs or a T cell subset sorted from them (not recorded which). J is TRBJ1-1 and V is TRBV20-1; D is uncertain. The CDR3 protein is CSATNTEAFF. The CDR3 nucleotides are TGCAGTGCTACCAACACTGAAGCTTTCTTT.